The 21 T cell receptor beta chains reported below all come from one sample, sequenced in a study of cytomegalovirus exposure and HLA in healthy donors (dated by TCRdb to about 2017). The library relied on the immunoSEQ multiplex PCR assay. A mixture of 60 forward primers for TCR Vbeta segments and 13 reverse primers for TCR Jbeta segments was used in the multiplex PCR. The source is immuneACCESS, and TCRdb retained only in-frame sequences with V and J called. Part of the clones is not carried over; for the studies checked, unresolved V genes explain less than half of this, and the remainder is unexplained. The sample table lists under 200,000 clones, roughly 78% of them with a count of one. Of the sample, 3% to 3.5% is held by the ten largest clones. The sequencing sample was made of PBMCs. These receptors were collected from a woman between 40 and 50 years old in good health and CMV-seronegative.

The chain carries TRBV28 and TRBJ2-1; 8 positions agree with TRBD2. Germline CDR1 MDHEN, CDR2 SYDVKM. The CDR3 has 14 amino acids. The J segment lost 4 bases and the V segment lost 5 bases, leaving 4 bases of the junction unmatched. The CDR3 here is CASSLGGGYNEQFF. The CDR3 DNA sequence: TGTGCCAGCAGTCTCGGCGGGGGGTACAATGAGCAGTTCTTC.

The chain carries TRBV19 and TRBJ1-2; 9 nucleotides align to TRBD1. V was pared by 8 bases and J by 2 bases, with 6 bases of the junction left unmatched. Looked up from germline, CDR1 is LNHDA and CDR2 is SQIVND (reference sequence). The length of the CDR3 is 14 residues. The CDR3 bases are TGTGCCAGTCGGGACAGGGAAGTCAACTATGGCTACACCTTC. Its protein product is CASRDREVNYGYTF.

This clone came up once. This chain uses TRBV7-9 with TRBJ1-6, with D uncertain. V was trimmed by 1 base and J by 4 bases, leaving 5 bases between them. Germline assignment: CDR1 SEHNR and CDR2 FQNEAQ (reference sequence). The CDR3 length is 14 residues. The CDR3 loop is CASSLGPYNSPLHF. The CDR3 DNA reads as TGTGCCAGCAGCTTAGGGCCGTATAATTCACCCCTCCACTTT.

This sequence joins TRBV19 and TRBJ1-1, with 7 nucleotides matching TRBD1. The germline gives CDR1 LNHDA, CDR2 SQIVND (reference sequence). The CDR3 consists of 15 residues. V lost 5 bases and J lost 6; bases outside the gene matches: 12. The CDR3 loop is CASSAHRGGRAEAFF. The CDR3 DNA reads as TGTGCCAGTAGTGCTCACAGGGGTGGTAGAGCTGAAGCTTTCTTT.

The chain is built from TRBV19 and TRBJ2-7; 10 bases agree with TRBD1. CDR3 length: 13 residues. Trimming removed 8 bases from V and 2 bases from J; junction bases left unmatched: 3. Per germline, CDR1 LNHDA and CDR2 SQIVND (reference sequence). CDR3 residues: CASRDRGPYEQYF. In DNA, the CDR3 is TGTGCCAGTCGGGACAGGGGACCCTACGAGCAGTACTTC.

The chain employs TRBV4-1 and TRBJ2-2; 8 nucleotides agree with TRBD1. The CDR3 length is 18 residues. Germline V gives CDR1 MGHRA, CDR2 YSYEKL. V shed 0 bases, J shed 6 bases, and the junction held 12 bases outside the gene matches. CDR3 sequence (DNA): TGCGCCAGCAGCCAAGATAAAAGGACTCAGGGGGCGTCCGGGGAGCTGTTTTTT. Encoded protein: CASSQDKRTQGASGELFF.

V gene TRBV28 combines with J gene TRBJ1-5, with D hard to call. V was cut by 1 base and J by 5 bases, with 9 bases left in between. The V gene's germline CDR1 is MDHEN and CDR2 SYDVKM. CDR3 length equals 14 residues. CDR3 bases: TGTGCCAGCAGTTTATATGGGCTCGATCAGCCCCAGCATTTT. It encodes CASSLYGLDQPQHF. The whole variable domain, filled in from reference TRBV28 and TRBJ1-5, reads DVKVTQSSRYLVKRTGEKVFLECVQDMDHENMFWYRQDPGLGLRLIYFSYDVKMKEKGDIPEGYSVSREKKERFSLILESASTNQTSMYLCASSLYGLDQPQHFGDGTRLSIL.

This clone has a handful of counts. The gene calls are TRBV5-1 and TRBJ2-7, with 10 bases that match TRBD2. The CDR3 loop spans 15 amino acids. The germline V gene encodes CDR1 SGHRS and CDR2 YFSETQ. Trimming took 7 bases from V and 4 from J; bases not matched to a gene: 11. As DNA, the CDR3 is TGCGCCAGCGCTCGAGGTAGCGGGGGGATTTACGAGCAGTACTTC. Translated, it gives CASARGSGGIYEQYF.

In nucleotides, the CDR3 is TGTGCCAGCAGTGTGGACATATACGCATCGCAGTACTTC. This encodes CASSVDIYASQYF. V is TRBV9 and J is TRBJ2-7; TRBD1 might be the D (5 bases). Trimming removed 5 bases from V and 9 bases from J, with 18 bases in between. This CDR3 region has 13 residues. CDR1 and CDR2 from the germline V gene are SGDLS and YYNGEE.

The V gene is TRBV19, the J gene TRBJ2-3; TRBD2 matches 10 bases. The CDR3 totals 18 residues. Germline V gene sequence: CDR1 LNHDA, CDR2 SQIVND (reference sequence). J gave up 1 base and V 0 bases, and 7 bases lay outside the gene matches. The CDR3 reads CASSIEKLAGLRTDTQYF. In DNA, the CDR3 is TGTGCCAGTAGTATAGAAAAACTAGCGGGGCTCCGCACAGATACGCAGTATTTT.

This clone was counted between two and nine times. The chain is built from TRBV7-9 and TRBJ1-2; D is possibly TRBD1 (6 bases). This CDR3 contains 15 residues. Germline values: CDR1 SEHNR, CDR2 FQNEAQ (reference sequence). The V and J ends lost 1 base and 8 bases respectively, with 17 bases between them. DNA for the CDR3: TGTGCCAGCAGCTTAGACCTCATAACAGGGCCCGGCTACACCTTC. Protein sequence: CASSLDLITGPGYTF.

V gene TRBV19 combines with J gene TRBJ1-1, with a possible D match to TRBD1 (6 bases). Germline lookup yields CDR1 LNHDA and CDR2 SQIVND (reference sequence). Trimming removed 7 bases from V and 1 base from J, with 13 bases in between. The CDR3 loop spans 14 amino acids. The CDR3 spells CASTRTARNTEAFF. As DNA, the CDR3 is TGTGCCAGTACCCGGACAGCTAGGAACACTGAAGCTTTCTTT.

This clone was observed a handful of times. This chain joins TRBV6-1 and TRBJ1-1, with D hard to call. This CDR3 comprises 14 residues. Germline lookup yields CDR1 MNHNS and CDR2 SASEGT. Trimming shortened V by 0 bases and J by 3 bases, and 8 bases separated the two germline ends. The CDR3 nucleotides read TGTGCCAGCAGTGAAGCGTCTAGATACACTGAAGCTTTCTTT. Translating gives CASSEASRYTEAFF.

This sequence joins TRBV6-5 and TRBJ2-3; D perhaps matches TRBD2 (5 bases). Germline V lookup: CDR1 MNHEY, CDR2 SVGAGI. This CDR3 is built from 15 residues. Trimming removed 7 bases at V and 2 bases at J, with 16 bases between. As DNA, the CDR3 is TGTGCCAGCACCTCAAGACGGGGTATCACAGATACGCAGTATTTT. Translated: CASTSRRGITDTQYF.

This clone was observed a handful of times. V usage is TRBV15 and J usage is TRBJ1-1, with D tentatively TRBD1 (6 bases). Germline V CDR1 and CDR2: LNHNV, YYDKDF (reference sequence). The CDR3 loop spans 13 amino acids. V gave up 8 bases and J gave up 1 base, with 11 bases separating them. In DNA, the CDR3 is TGTGCCACCCGCGGACAGACGAACACTGAAGCTTTCTTT. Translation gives CATRGQTNTEAFF.

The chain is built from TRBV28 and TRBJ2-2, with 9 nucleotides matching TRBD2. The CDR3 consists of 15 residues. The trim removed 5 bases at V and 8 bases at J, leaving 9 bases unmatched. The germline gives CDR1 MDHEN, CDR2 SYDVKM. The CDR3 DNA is TGTGCCAGCAGTAGGGCGGGGGGGCTGGCAGGGGAGCTGTTTTTT. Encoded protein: CASSRAGGLAGELFF.

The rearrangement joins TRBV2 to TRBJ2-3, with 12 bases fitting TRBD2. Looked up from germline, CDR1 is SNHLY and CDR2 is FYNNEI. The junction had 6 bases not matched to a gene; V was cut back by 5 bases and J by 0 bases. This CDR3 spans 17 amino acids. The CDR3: CASSPHLAGGSTDTQYF. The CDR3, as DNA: TGTGCCAGCAGTCCTCACCTAGCGGGGGGGAGCACAGATACGCAGTATTTT.

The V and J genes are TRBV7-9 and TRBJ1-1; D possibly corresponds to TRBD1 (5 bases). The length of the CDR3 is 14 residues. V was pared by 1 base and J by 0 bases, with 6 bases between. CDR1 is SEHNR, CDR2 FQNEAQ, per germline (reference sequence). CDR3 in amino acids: CASSLGTLNTEAFF. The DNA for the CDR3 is TGTGCCAGCAGCTTAGGGACACTGAACACTGAAGCTTTCTTT.

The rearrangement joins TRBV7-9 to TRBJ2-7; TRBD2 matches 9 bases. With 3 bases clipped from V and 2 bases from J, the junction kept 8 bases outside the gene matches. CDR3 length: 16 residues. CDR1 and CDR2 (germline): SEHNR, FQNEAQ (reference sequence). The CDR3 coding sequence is TGTGCCAGCAGCTTGCCGCGGGGGGGGACGGCCTACGAGCAGTACTTC. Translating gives CASSLPRGGTAYEQYF.

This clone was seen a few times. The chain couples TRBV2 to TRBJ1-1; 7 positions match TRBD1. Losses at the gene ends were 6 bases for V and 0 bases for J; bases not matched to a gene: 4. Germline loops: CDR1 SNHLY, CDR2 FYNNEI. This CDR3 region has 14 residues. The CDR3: CASSRGQLNTEAFF. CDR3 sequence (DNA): TGTGCCAGCAGCCGGGGACAGTTGAACACTGAAGCTTTCTTT.

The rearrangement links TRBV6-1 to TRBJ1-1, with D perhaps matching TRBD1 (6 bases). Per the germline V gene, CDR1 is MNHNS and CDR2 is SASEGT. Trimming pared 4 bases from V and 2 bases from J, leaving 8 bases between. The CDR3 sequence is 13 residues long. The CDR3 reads CASSVDRNTEAFF. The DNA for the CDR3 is TGTGCCAGCAGTGTGGACAGAAACACTGAAGCTTTCTTT.